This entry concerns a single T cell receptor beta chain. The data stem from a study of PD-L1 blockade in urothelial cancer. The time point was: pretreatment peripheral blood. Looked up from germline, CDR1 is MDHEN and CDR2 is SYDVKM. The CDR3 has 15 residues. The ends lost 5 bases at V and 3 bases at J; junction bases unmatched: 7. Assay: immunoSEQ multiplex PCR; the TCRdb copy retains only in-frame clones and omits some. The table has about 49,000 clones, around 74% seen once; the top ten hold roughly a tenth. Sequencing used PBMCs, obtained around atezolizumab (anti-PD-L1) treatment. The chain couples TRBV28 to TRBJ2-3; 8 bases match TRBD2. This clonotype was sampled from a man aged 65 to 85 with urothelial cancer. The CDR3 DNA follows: TGTGCCAGCAGTCCGGCGGGAGGTCCAACAGATACGCAGTATTTT. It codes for CASSPAGGPTDTQYF.